One and the same sample provided the 20 T cell receptor beta chains below, sequenced in a study of T cell responses to AZD1222 COVID-19 vaccine. Data came from immunoSEQ multiplex PCR; TCRdb stores just in-frame clones and leaves some out. The table records 93,000 or so clones, about 90% of them present only once. This sample comprised peripheral blood, obtained on day 0 of AZD1222 vaccination. These receptors were obtained from an adult in good health.

The J gene is TRBJ2-2, the V gene TRBV24-1; a weak D match, TRBD2 (5 bases). The CDR3 is 15 amino acids. V lost 1 base, J lost 3 bases, and 8 bases lay in between. Per germline, CDR1 KGHDR and CDR2 SFDVKD. In DNA form, the CDR3 reads TGTGCCACCAGTGATTTTGGACTCTACACCGGGGAGCTGTTTTTT. Translation gives CATSDFGLYTGELFF.

The chain has TRBV10-2 and TRBJ1-1; tentative D call: TRBD1 (6 bases). V was cut by 5 bases and J by 5 bases, with 9 bases left in between. CDR3 length: 12 amino acids. Germline V lookup: CDR1 WSHSY, CDR2 SAAADI. In DNA form, the CDR3 reads TGCGCCAGCAGTATTGGGACAACTGAAGCTTTCTTT. This encodes CASSIGTTEAFF.

This chain connects TRBV6-5 to TRBJ1-3; D not resolved. This CDR3 comprises 11 residues. Looked up from germline, CDR1 is MNHEY and CDR2 is SVGAGI. The V gene lost 7 bases and the J gene lost 4 bases, with 5 bases spanning the gap. The DNA of the CDR3 is TGTGCCAGCACGAAGGGAAACACCATATATTTT. It yields the protein CASTKGNTIYF.

V usage is TRBV5-6 and J usage is TRBJ1-2; D ambiguous. CDR1 is SGHDT, CDR2 YYEEEE, per germline. The ends were cut back, 4 bases at V and 3 bases at J, with 10 bases in the middle. This CDR3 contains 13 residues. The CDR3 spells CASSPKGDYGYTF. CDR3 coding DNA: TGTGCCAGCAGCCCAAAGGGTGACTATGGCTACACCTTC.

The rearrangement uses TRBV18 and TRBJ2-1; TRBD1 is a possible D gene (5 bases). The V gene lost 0 bases and the J gene lost 9 bases, with 9 bases spanning the gap. Germline V gene data show CDR1 as KGHSH and CDR2 as LQKENI. The CDR3 sequence is 13 residues long. The CDR3 region is CASSPPGDSEQFF. CDR3 sequence (DNA): TGTGCCAGCTCACCACCCGGTGACAGTGAGCAGTTCTTC.

The chain combines TRBV15 with TRBJ2-5, with D uncertain. The CDR3 length is 13 residues. Germline V gives CDR1 LNHNV, CDR2 YYDKDF (reference sequence). Between the trimmed V and J ends, which lost 3 bases and 3 bases, there was a span of 8 bases. CDR3: CATSSKRKETQYF. Here the CDR3 DNA reads TGTGCCACCAGCAGCAAGAGAAAAGAGACCCAGTACTTC.

The V gene is TRBV2, the J gene TRBJ1-4; no clear D gene. Germline loops: CDR1 SNHLY, CDR2 FYNNEI. The CDR3 loop spans 13 amino acids. V gave up 6 bases and J gave up 4 bases, with 9 bases separating them. In DNA, the CDR3 is TGTGCCAGCAGAAGACAAGTTAATGAAAAACTGTTTTTT. Its protein is CASRRQVNEKLFF.

This chain uses TRBV6-5 with TRBJ1-2, with TRBD1 identical over 7 bases. J lost 8 bases, V lost 7 bases, and 10 bases had no gene match. This CDR3 is built from 13 residues. The germline V gene encodes CDR1 MNHEY and CDR2 SVGAGI. CDR3 bases: TGTGCCAGCACCGAAGACAGGGCAAGAGGCTACACCTTC. Translated, it gives CASTEDRARGYTF.

V usage is TRBV6-5 and J usage is TRBJ2-7, with a weak D call TRBD1 (5 bases). Germline loops: CDR1 MNHEY, CDR2 SVGAGI. V was pared by 0 bases and J by 4 bases, with 13 bases between. This CDR3 spans 15 amino acids. CDR3 sequence (DNA): TGTGCCAGCAGTTACTCGATAGTCAGGGAATACGAGCAGTACTTC. Translating it yields CASSYSIVREYEQYF.

This chain uses TRBV5-4 with TRBJ2-5, with a weak D call TRBD2 (6 bases). This CDR3 is built from 14 residues. CDR1 is SGHNT and CDR2 is YYREEE in the germline V gene (reference sequence). Trimming pared 0 bases from V and 1 base from J, leaving 7 bases between. CDR3 coding DNA: TGTGCCAGCAGCTTGGGGGACTTCCAAGAGACCCAGTACTTC. It encodes CASSLGDFQETQYF.

Comments on this clone: Other DNA sequences of this sample code for an identical CDR3. For the CDR3, the DNA is TGCAGTGCTACAGGGGGCACTGAAGCTTTCTTT. Translation: CSATGGTEAFF. The chain recombines TRBV20-1 with TRBJ1-1; 7 bases map to TRBD1. Germline V gives CDR1 DFQATT, CDR2 SNEGSKA (reference sequence). The CDR3 is 11 residues long. The V segment lost 4 bases and the J segment 4 bases; nucleotides outside the gene matches: 0.

V and J are TRBV5-1 and TRBJ2-3; D ambiguous. The germline V and J ends were trimmed by 4 bases and 2 bases, with 14 bases remaining between them. The CDR3 loop spans 15 amino acids. The V gene's germline CDR1 is SGHRS and CDR2 YFSETQ. CDR3 residues: CASSPRPSFTDTQYF. The CDR3 DNA is TGCGCCAGCAGCCCAAGACCCAGTTTCACAGATACGCAGTATTTT.

This clone was observed once. The J gene is TRBJ1-6, the V gene TRBV30; weak D call: TRBD1 (6 bases). V lost 2 bases to trimming and J lost 6 bases, with 23 bases between them. The CDR3 is 18 residues long. Germline V CDR1 and CDR2: GTSNPN, SVGIG (reference sequence). The DNA of the CDR3 is TGTGCCTGGAGTCCAACAGGGACCCCCTATCTACGTAATTCACCCCTCCACTTT. Its protein is CAWSPTGTPYLRNSPLHF.

This chain connects TRBV27 to TRBJ2-7; 11 nucleotides line up with TRBD1. The CDR3 contains 16 residues. V dropped 8 bases and J dropped 6; count of bases not matched to a gene: 15. Looked up from germline, CDR1 is MNHEY and CDR2 is SMNVEV (reference sequence). The CDR3 nucleotides read TGTGCCAGCTTTCCTGTGGGGACAGGGGGTTTCTCCGAGCAGTACTTC. Translating gives CASFPVGTGGFSEQYF.

J is TRBJ1-2 and V is TRBV11-2, with no clear D. Germline lookup yields CDR1 SGHAT and CDR2 FQNNGV. This CDR3 is 13 amino acids long. V dropped 2 bases and J dropped 8 bases, with 12 bases sitting between them. CDR3 sequence reads: CASSLNDDRGYTF. CDR3 nucleotides: TGTGCCAGCAGCTTAAATGATGACCGGGGCTACACCTTC.

V usage is TRBV5-1 and J usage is TRBJ1-6; unclear D gene. The CDR3 consists of 14 residues. Trimming left V 4 bases short and J 5 bases short, with 10 bases between. Germline values: CDR1 SGHRS, CDR2 YFSETQ. DNA for the CDR3: TGCGCCAGCAGCCTCGGGGAAAATAATTCACCCCTCCACTTT. As protein: CASSLGENNSPLHF. Drawing the rest from reference TRBV5-1 and TRBJ1-6, the complete variable domain is KAGVTQTPRYLIKTRGQQVTLSCSPISGHRSVSWYQQTPGQGLQFLFEYFSETQRNKGNFPGRFSGRQFSNSRSEMNVSTLELGDSALYLCASSLGENNSPLHFGNGTRLTVT.

The chain employs TRBV30 and TRBJ1-2; D is possibly TRBD1 (6 bases). This CDR3 has 12 amino acids. Trimming removed 1 base from V and 6 bases from J, with 9 bases in between. The germline gives CDR1 GTSNPN, CDR2 SVGIG (reference sequence). CDR3 nucleotides: TGTGCCTGGAGTGCTGGGGGGCATGGCTACACCTTC. Translation gives CAWSAGGHGYTF. The whole variable domain, filled in from reference TRBV30 and TRBJ1-2, reads SQTIHQWPATLVQPVGSPLSLECTVEGTSNPNLYWYRQAAGRGLQLLFYSVGIGQISSEVPQNLSASRPQDRQFILSSKKLLLSDSGFYLCAWSAGGHGYTFGSGTRLTVV.

The V and J genes are TRBV7-9 and TRBJ2-1; D unclear. Trimming removed 7 bases from V and 4 bases from J, with 11 bases in between. The CDR3 extends over 13 amino acids. The germline V gene encodes CDR1 SEHNR and CDR2 FQNEAQ (reference sequence). The DNA of the CDR3 is TGTGCCAGCATGGCAGGCATATACAATGAGCAGTTCTTC. It specifies CASMAGIYNEQFF.

The CDR3 DNA is TGTGCCAGCAGCTTAGTCAGGGGGACCTACAATGAGCAGTTCTTC. This translates into CASSLVRGTYNEQFF. V usage is TRBV11-3 and J usage is TRBJ2-1, with 7 bases matching TRBD1. V shed 1 base, J shed 2 bases, and the junction held 2 bases outside the gene matches. Per the germline V gene, CDR1 is SGHNT and CDR2 is YENEEA. This CDR3 has 15 residues.

V gene TRBV6-5 combines with J gene TRBJ2-7, with D unclear. This CDR3 spans 14 amino acids. Trimming shortened V by 5 bases and J by 5 bases, and 16 bases separated the two germline ends. Germline lookup yields CDR1 MNHEY and CDR2 SVGAGI. The CDR3 is CASSPEAGYHEQYF. CDR3 bases: TGTGCCAGCAGTCCCGAGGCTGGCTACCACGAGCAGTACTTC.